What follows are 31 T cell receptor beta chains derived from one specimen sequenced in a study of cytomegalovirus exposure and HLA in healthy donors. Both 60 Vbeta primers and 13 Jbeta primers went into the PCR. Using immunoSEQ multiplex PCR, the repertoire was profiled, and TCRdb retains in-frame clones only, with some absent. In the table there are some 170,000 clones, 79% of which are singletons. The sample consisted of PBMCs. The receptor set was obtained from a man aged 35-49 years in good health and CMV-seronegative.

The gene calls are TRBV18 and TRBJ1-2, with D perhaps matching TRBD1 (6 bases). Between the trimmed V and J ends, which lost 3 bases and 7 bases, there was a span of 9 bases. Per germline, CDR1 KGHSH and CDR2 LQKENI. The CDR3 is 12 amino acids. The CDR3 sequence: CASSPTGLGYTF. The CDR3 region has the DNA TGTGCCAGCTCACCCACAGGGCTTGGCTACACCTTC.

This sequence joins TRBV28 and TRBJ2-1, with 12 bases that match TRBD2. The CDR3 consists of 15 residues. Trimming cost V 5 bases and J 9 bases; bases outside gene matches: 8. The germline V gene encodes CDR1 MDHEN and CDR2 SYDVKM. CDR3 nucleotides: TGTGCCAGCAGTCCTCTAGCGGGAGGGTTTACTGAGCAGTTCTTC. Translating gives CASSPLAGGFTEQFF. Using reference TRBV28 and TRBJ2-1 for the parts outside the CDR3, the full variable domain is DVKVTQSSRYLVKRTGEKVFLECVQDMDHENMFWYRQDPGLGLRLIYFSYDVKMKEKGDIPEGYSVSREKKERFSLILESASTNQTSMYLCASSPLAGGFTEQFFGPGTRLTVL.

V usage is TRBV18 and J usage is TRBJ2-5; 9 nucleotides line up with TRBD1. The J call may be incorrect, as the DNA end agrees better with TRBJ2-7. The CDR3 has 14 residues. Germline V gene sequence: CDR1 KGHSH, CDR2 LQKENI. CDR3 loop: CASSPGQGPHEQYF. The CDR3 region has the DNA TGTGCCAGCTCGCCAGGACAGGGGCCTCACGAGCAGTACTTC.

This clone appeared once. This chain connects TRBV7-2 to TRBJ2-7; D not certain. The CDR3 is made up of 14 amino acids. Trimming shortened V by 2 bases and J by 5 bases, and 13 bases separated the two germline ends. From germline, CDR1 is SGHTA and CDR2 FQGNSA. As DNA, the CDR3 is TGTGCCAGCAGCTTAATCTGGAGTCGTCACGAGCAGTACTTC. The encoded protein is CASSLIWSRHEQYF.

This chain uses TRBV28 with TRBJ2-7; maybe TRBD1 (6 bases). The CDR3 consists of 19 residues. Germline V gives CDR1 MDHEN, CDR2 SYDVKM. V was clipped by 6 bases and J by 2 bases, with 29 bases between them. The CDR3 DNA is TGTGCCAGCAGCGCCCTGACAACGATTTCAGGGGCCCAACCCTACGAGCAGTACTTC. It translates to CASSALTTISGAQPYEQYF.

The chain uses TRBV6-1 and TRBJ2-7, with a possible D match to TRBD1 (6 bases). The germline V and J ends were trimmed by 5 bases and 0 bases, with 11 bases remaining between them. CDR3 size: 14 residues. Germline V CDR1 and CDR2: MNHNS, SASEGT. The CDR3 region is CASSTGPHSYEQYF. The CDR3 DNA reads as TGTGCCAGCAGTACAGGGCCTCACTCCTACGAGCAGTACTTC.

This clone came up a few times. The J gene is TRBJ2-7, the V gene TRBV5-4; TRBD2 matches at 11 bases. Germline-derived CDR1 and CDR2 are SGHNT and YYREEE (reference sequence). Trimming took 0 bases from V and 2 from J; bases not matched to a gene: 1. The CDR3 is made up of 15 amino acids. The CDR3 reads CASSLVAGGPYEQYF. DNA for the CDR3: TGTGCCAGCAGCTTGGTAGCGGGAGGGCCCTACGAGCAGTACTTC.

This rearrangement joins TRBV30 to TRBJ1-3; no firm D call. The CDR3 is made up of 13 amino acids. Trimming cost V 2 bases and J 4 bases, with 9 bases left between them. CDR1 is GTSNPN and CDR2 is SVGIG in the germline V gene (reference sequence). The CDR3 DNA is TGTGCCTGGAGTAGCGATTGGGGAAACACCATATATTTT. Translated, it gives CAWSSDWGNTIYF. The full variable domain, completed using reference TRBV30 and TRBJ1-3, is SQTIHQWPATLVQPVGSPLSLECTVEGTSNPNLYWYRQAAGRGLQLLFYSVGIGQISSEVPQNLSASRPQDRQFILSSKKLLLSDSGFYLCAWSSDWGNTIYFGEGSWLTVV.

The CDR3 is CAWSAEDQPQHF. For the CDR3, the DNA is TGTGCCTGGAGTGCGGAGGATCAGCCCCAGCATTTT. The J gene is TRBJ1-5, the V gene TRBV30; D not resolved. V shed 1 base and J shed 5 bases, with 6 bases lying between them. This CDR3 contains 12 residues. Germline V gives CDR1 GTSNPN, CDR2 SVGIG (reference sequence).

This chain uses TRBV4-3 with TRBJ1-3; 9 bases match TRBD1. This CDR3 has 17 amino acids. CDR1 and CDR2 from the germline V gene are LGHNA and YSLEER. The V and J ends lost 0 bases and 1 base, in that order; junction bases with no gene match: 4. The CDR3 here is CASSQDLGQGSGNTIYF. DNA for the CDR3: TGCGCCAGCAGCCAAGATCTTGGACAGGGGTCTGGAAACACCATATATTTT.

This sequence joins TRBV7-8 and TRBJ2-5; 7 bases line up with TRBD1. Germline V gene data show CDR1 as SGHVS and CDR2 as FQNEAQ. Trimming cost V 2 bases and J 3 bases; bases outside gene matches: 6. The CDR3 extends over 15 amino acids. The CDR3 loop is CASSLLQGVEETQYF. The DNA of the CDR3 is TGTGCCAGCAGCTTACTTCAGGGGGTGGAAGAGACCCAGTACTTC.

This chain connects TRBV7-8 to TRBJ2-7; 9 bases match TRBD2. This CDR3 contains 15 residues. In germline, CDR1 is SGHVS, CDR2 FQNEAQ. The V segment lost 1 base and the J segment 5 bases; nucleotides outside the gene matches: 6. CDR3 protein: CASSLVPSGNNEQYF. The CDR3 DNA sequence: TGTGCCAGCAGCTTAGTACCTAGCGGGAACAACGAGCAGTACTTC. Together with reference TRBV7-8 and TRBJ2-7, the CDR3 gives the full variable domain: GAGVSQSPRYKVAKRGQDVALRCDPISGHVSLFWYQQALGQGPEFLTYFQNEAQLDKSGLPSDRFFAERPEGSVSTLKIQRTQQEDSAVYLCASSLVPSGNNEQYFGPGTRLTVT.

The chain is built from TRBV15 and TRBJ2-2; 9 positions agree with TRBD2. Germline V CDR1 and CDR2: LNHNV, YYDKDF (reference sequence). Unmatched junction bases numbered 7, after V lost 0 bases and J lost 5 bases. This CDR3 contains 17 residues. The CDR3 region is CATSRDRGGRETGELFF. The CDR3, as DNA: TGTGCCACCAGCAGAGATCGTGGCGGGAGGGAAACCGGGGAGCTGTTTTTT.

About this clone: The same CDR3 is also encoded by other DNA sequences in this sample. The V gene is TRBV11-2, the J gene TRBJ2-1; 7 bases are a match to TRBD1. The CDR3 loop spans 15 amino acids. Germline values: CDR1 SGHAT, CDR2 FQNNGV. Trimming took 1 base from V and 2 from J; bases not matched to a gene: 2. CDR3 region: CASSLGQGAYNEQFF. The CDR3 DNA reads TGTGCCAGCAGCTTAGGACAGGGTGCCTACAATGAGCAGTTCTTC.

CDR3 loop: CATSDWDRGGETQYF. The CDR3 DNA is TGTGCCACCTCTGACTGGGACAGGGGGGGGGAGACCCAGTACTTC. The rearrangement links TRBV19 to TRBJ2-5; 11 bases match TRBD1. V gave up 10 bases and J gave up 5 bases; unmatched junction bases: 12. The germline gives CDR1 LNHDA, CDR2 SQIVND (reference sequence). CDR3 length: 15 residues.

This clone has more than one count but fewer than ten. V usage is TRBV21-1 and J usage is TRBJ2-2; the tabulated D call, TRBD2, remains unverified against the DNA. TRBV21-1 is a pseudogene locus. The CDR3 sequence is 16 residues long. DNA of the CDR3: TGTGCCAGCAGCAAAGAGGAGGGAGGGCCCACCGGGGAGCTGTTTTTT. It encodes CASSKEEGGPTGELFF.

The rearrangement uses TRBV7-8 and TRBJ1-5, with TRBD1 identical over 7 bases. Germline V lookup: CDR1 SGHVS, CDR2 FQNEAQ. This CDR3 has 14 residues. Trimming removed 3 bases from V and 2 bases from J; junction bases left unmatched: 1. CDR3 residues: CASSLRGRNQPQHF. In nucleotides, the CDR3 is TGTGCCAGCAGCTTGAGGGGGCGCAATCAGCCCCAGCATTTT.

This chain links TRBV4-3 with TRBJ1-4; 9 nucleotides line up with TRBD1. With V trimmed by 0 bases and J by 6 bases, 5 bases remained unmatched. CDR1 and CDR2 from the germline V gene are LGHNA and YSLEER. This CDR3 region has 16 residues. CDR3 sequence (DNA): TGCGCCAGCAGCCAAGACTACAGGGGGCTGGATGAAAAACTGTTTTTT. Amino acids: CASSQDYRGLDEKLFF.

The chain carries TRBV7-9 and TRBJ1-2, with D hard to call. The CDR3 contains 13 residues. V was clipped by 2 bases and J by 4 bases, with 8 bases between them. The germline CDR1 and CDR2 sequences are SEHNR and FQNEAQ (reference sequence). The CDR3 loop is CASSLSRGYGYTF. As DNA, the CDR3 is TGTGCCAGCAGCTTAAGTCGGGGCTATGGCTACACCTTC.

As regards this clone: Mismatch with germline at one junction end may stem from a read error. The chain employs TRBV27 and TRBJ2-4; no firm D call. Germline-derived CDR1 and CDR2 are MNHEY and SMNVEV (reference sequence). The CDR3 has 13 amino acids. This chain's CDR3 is CASSLWAKNSQYF. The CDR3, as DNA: TGTGCCAGCAGTTTATGGGCCAAAAACAGTCAGTACTTC.

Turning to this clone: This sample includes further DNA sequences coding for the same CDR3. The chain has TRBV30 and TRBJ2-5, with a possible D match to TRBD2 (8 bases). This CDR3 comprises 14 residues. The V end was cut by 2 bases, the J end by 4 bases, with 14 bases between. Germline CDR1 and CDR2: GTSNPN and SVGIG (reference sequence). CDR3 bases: TGTGCCTGGAGTAGGGGGCTAGCGGGAGAGACCCAGTACTTC. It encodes CAWSRGLAGETQYF.

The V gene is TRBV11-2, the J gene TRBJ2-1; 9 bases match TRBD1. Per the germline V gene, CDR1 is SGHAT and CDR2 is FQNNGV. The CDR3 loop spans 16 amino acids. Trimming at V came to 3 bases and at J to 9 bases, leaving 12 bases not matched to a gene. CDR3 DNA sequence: TGTGCCAGCAGCTTCTGGGGGACAGGGTTTCCGGGTGAGCAGTTCTTC. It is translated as CASSFWGTGFPGEQFF.

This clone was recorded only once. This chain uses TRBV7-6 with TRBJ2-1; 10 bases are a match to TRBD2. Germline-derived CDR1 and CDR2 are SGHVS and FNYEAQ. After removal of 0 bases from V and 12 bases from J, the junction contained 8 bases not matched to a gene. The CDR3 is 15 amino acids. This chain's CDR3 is CASSLAGTSASGQFF. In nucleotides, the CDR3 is TGTGCCAGCAGCTTAGCGGGGACTAGCGCCTCGGGGCAGTTCTTC.

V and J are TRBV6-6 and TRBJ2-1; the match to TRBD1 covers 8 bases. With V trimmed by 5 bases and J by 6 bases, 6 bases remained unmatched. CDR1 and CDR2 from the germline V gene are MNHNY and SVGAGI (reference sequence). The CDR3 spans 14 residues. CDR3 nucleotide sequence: TGTGCCAGCAGTGGTCGGACAGGGTTCAATGAGCAGTTCTTC. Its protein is CASSGRTGFNEQFF.

The CDR3 here is CASSLRTDPSTDTQYF. The CDR3 DNA is TGTGCCAGCAGCTTGCGGACAGATCCCTCCACAGATACGCAGTATTTT. The chain joins TRBV5-4 to TRBJ2-3, with a weak D call TRBD1 (6 bases). This CDR3 is 16 amino acids long. The V gene's germline CDR1 is SGHNT and CDR2 YYREEE (reference sequence). The V end lost 1 base, the J end lost 2 bases, and 14 bases lay between the germline ends.

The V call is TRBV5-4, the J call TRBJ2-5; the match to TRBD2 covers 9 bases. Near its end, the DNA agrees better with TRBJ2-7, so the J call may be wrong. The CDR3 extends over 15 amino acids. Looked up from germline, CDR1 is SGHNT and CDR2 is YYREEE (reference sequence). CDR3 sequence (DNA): TGTGCCAGCAGCTTGCGTCTAGCGGGGACATACGAGCAGTACTTC. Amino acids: CASSLRLAGTYEQYF.

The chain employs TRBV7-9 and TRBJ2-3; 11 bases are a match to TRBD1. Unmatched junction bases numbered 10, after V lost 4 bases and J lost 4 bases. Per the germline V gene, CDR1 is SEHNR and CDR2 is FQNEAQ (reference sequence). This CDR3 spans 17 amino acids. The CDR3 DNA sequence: TGTGCCAGCAGCTGGACAGGGGGCAGTTTTATGGCAGATACGCAGTATTTT. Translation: CASSWTGGSFMADTQYF.

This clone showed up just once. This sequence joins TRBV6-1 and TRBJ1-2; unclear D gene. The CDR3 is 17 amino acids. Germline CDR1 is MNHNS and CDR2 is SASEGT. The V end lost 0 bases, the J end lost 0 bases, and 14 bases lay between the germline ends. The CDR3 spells CASSEARRAGANYGYTF. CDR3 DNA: TGTGCCAGCAGTGAAGCGAGGAGGGCGGGAGCTAACTATGGCTACACCTTC.

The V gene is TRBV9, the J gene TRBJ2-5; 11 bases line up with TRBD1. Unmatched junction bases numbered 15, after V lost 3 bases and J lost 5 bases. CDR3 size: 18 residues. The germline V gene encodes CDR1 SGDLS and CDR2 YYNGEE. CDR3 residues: CASSAGQGAIGFGETQYF. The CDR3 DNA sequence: TGTGCCAGCAGCGCTGGACAGGGGGCGATTGGTTTTGGGGAGACCCAGTACTTC.

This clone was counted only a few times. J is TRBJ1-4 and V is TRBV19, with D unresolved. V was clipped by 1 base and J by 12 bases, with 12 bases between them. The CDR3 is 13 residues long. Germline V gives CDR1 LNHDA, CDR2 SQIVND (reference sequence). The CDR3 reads CASSIASSRELFF. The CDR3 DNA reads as TGTGCCAGTAGTATAGCTTCTTCCCGGGAACTGTTTTTT. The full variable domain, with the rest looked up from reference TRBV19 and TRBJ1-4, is DGGITQSPKYLFRKEGQNVTLSCEQNLNHDAMYWYRQDPGQGLRLIYYSQIVNDFQKGDIAEGYSVSREKKESFPLTVTSAQKNPTAFYLCASSIASSRELFFGSGTQLSVL.

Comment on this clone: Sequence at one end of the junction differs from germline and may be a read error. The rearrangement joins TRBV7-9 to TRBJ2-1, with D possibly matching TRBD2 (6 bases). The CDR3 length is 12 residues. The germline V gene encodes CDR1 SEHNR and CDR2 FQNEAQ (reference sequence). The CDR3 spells CASSLDETRRLF. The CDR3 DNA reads TGTGCCAGCAGCTTAGATGAGACTAGACGGCTCTTC.